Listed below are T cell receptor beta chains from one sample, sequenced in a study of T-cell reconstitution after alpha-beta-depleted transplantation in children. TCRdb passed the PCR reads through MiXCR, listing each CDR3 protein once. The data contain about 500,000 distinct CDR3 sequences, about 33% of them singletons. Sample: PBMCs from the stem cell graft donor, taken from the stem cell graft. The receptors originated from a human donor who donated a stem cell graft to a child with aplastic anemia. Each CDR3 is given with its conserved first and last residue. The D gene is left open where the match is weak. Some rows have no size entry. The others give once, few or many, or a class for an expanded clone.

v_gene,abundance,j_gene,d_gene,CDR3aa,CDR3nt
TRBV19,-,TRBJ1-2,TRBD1,CASWGQTNYGYTF,TGTGCCAGTTGGGGACAGACTAACTATGGCTACACCTTC
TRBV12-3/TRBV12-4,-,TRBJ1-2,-,CASSLGTYGYTF,TGTGCCAGCAGTCTCGGGACTTATGGCTACACCTTC
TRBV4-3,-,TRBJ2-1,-,CASSREPLPRYNEQFF,TGCGCCAGCAGCCGAGAGCCCCTACCTAGGTACAATGAGCAGTTCTTC
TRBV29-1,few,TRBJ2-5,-,CSVVGAQTQYF,TGCAGCGTTGTCGGGGCTCAGACCCAGTACTTC
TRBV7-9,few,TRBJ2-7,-,CASSLVGGVPSYEQYF,TGTGCCAGCAGCTTAGTTGGGGGAGTGCCGTCCTACGAGCAGTACTTC
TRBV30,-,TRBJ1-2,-,CAWSVSLSGYTF,TGTGCCTGGAGTGTATCCCTAAGTGGCTACACCTTC
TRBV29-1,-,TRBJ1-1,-,CSVEMGRDDFWTEAFF,TGCAGCGTTGAAATGGGCAGGGATGATTTTTGGACTGAAGCTTTCTTT
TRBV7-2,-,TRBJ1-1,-,CASSLGNRSQDHTEAFF,TGTGCCAGCAGCTTAGGAAATAGGTCACAGGACCACACTGAAGCTTTCTTT
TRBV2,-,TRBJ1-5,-,CASSSVSRHPSNQPQHF,TGTGCCAGCAGTTCCGTCTCCCGACACCCTAGCAATCAGCCCCAGCATTTT
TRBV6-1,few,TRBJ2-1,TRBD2,CASSKTLAGSYNEQFF,TGTGCCAGCAGTAAAACCCTAGCGGGAAGCTACAATGAGCAGTTCTTC
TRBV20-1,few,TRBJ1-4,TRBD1,CSAYRGPGEKLFF,TGCAGTGCTTACAGGGGGCCAGGGGAAAAACTGTTTTTT
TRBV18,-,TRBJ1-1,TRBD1,CASSLAGQGVNTEAFF,TGTGCCAGCTCACTAGCCGGACAGGGGGTGAACACTGAAGCTTTCTTT
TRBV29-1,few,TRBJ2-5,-,CSVRGLGPRTQYF,TGCAGCGTTAGAGGGCTTGGCCCCAGGACCCAGTACTTC
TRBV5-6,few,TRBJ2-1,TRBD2,CASSMGLVSEQFF,TGTGCCAGCAGCATGGGACTAGTAAGTGAGCAGTTCTTC